This T cell receptor beta chain originates from a study of cytomegalovirus exposure and HLA in healthy donors (TCRdb year 2017). For the study in its entirety: An earlier analysis of roughly 570 of the donors reported about 260 Gb of sequence data and some 110 million unique TCR beta sequences obtained from about 200 million T cells. Around 320 gigabases of sequencing data and 70 million to 85 million unique TCR sequences were included in an early release covering 550 to 650 HLA-typed donors. Of the roughly 400 genotyped donors, around 81% fell in the genetic ancestry cluster associated with self-reported Caucasian donors. The study aimed to test whether signatures of past pathogen exposure could be identified by cataloging public T cell receptors. The study used immunosequencing to profile the T cell repertoires of approximately 630 subjects and linked those repertoires to cytomegalovirus serostatus. Along with the roughly 670-subject first cohort, a separate validation cohort of more than 90 different subjects was used. To predict cytomegalovirus infection status, the study brought together high-throughput TCR immunosequencing, statistical association of individual TCRs with disease status, and machine learning. To study patterns of TCR occurrence, a later analysis re-analyzed previously published TCR beta repertoires from around 670 donors and added high-resolution HLA genotyping. Rather than using new phenotypic data, the later analysis identified candidate immune exposures from TCR beta sequences and from how often those sequences occurred across donors. To decide whether each TCR beta V gene segment behaved as functional or pseudogenic, an earlier analysis of approximately 620 of the donors relied on high-throughput TCR beta sequencing. Alongside the repertoire data, information on donor age, sex, ethnicity and CMV serostatus was compiled. A later genetic analysis used genome-wide SNP genotypes for about three fifths of the 666 donors, treating that subset as a discovery cohort. All discovery cohort repertoires had been generated using a single sequencing platform. Both class I and class II loci were covered by HLA typing, at four-digit resolution. Typing coverage varied by locus: about 629-640 donors for A, B, C, DRB1 and DQB1; roughly 500 for DQA1; some 610 for DPA1; about 450 for DPB1. A handful of DR-DQ haplotypes were treated as single units for association and clustering because of strong linkage in the cohort. Across 398 genotyped donors of the cohort, an average of about 250,000 unique TCR beta nucleotide sequences per donor were sequenced, and approximately 17% of those sequences were non-productive. What the work shows at the level of the full study, not this receptor alone: This cohort had only TCR beta chains sequenced, and the lack of alpha or paired-chain data limited which features could be detected. In vitro tests confirmed that a few of the cytomegalovirus-associated TCR beta chains recognize cytomegalovirus antigens. In an earlier analysis of about 540 of the donors, most TCR beta V segments were observed in productive rearrangements about 87% or about 30% of the time, broadly matching IMGT annotations. Because counts were too low, some 17 rarely observed V segments, including chromosome 9 orphons, were excluded from the earlier analysis of fewer than 650 of the donors. Because HLA typing was unavailable for some donors at each locus, only the typed subset was used in association tests. Correlated functional status among segregating V segments might reflect linkage disequilibrium, but an unknown experimental factor could not be ruled out. A further reported finding was that TCR beta sequences accurately predicted the HLA-A and HLA-B alleles for most subjects in the first cohort. In a later analysis, HLA-associated TCR beta chains showed more clonal expansion and lower generation probabilities than non-associated chains that were equally common. In a later analysis, several top co-occurrence clusters were reported to appear linked to parvovirus B19, influenza, CMV and Epstein-Barr virus. Most TCR sequences were observed very rarely across donors, whereas some public TCRs were present in many individuals. A group of highly shared sequence variants was considered likely to be a technical artifact of the sequencing pipeline. The authors suggested that the approach could potentially be generalized to other disease states and immunological phenotypes. A later analysis found that TCR association rates varied across HLA loci, with DRB1 alleles showing the most associated TCRs and HLA-C alleles the fewest. The presence/absence analyses assumed that sequencing depth was roughly uniform across donors, and that assumption may not be true. Most CMV-associated TCR beta chains appeared to be HLA-restricted in a later analysis, and the HLA associations seemed to be driven largely by CMV exposure. V-gene and J-gene trimming of TCR beta chains was associated with a missense DCLRE1C variant in a later genetic analysis, and the association was replicated in an independent cohort. A later genetic analysis reported fewer N-insertions in productive TCRs among donors in an Asian-associated ancestry cluster than the approximately 700-donor mean. The 87-base-pair reads could not distinguish some IMGT-functional V segments, including TRBV6-2 and TRBV6-3, so those segments were excluded. Specific HLA alleles were associated with roughly 17,000 TCR beta sequences at a false discovery rate of 0.05 in a later analysis. The classifier was reported to diagnose cytomegalovirus status with high specificity and sensitivity in both the original cohort and the validation cohort. The only immune exposure information available for the cohort was CMV serostatus. The study listed 164 TCR beta chains as associated with cytomegalovirus. When HLA alleles, especially DR and DQ, strongly co-occurred, TCR associations were difficult to assign to individual alleles.

The cohort consisted of some 670 healthy bone marrow donors. Cohort members were all nominally healthy when sampled, although unrecorded immune exposures were likely present. The donor tested CMV seropositive, placing the donor among the 290 or so seropositive members of the cohort. Every donor gave a peripheral blood sample, and the peripheral blood mononuclear cells from that sample were used for TCR beta sequencing. The Qiagen DNeasy Blood Extraction Kit was used to extract genomic DNA from the blood cell samples. On this clone: What antigen it recognizes has not been identified. Qualities for individual bases were not recorded, and no much larger clone is one base off.

V is clipped by 2 bases and J by 7 bases, and the sequence between their germline boundaries is 11 bases long. From the germline V gene, CDR1 is KGHSH and CDR2 is LQKENI. Inclusive of the bounding cysteine and phenylalanine, the CDR3 is 14 residues long. Just the 42-base CDR3 DNA is kept, in frame starting at base 1. Library construction relied on the immunoSEQ multiplex PCR assay. For the multiplex PCR, a mixture combining 60 forward primers for TCR Vbeta segments and 13 reverse primers for TCR Jbeta segments was used. The CDR3 region of rearranged TCR beta genes was amplified from genomic DNA by a multiplex PCR assay. The amplified TCR beta libraries were sequenced on the Illumina HiSeq System as 87-base-pair reads. The authors processed their data as follows. A later analysis counted approximately 74 million unique TCR beta chains across the 550 to 750 repertoires, and around 12 million of these chains were shared by at least two donors. Raw reads were error-corrected and collapsed into unique sequences by a nearest-neighbor algorithm in which closely related sequences were merged to remove PCR and sequencing errors. To assign V, D and J gene segments, CDR3 sequences were aligned to IMGT reference sequences. For a sequence to be retained, a match of at least six nucleotides was required to both a V gene segment and a J gene segment. A rearrangement was called productive if the CDR3 had no stop codons and remained in frame with V and J, and every other rearrangement was called non-productive. CDR3 was defined according to IMGT convention as the region running from the second conserved V-encoded cysteine to the conserved J-encoded phenylalanine. The earlier analysis of approximately 590 of the donors excluded any sequence lacking an unambiguous match to a single V gene segment. In an earlier analysis of 587 of the donors, V segments were called functional above 56.7% productive rearrangements and were called segregating when the between-donor standard deviation exceeded 5%. A statistical classification framework was built for diagnosing cytomegalovirus status from the catalog of TCR beta chain sequences. In a later analysis, V and J genes were assigned by comparing TCR nucleotide sequences against IMGT/GENE-DB human TR gene sequences. In a later analysis, CDR3 sequences and most-parsimonious VDJ recombination scenarios were assigned using the TCRdist pipeline. In a later analysis, each TCR beta chain was defined by its CDR3 amino acid sequence together with its V-gene family, and reads without a unique V-gene family were excluded. A later analysis removed over 500 highly shared, low-generation-probability nucleotide sequences to deal with suspected cross-contamination and a sequencing artifact. In a later analysis, a clonal expansion index for each public chain was calculated from normalized within-repertoire ranks of inferred template counts. In a later analysis, generation probabilities were computed using a VDJ recombination model fitted to out-of-frame rearrangements, and the results were checked against IGoR. In a later analysis, TCR-TCR, TCR-HLA and TCR-CMV co-occurrence was scored with hypergeometric tests, and a repertoire-size bias correction was applied to TCR pairs. In a later analysis, false discovery rates were estimated by permuting HLA or CMV assignments 20 times. A later analysis grouped co-occurring TCRs with DBSCAN, adding TCRdist sequence similarity when clustering within HLA-allele-positive subsets. Co-occurrence clustering excluded repertoires with fewer than 30,000 or more than 120,000 public chains, plus five with anomalous nucleotide sharing. TCRdb obtained this table from immuneACCESS and retained in-frame rearrangements with V and J assigned. These tables miss some clones; where compared with another copy, unresolved V genes account for less than half of the shortfall, and the remainder is unexplained. V and J calls and clone size are as listed in that table; D and trimming were resolved from the DNA. This sample holds some 200,000 clones; 70% were observed only once. The leading ten clones occupy 2.5% to 3% of the sample.

The origin of this receptor is a man in his forties in good health and CMV-seropositive. Sequencing was done on a sample of PBMCs. The chain was built from TRBV18 and TRBJ2-2; the D gene lacks a confident call. The CDR3 protein sequence reads: CASSPSVNGGELFF. The sequenced DNA is TGTGCCAGCTCACCATCGGTTAACGGCGGGGAGCTGTTTTTT.